Here is one T cell receptor (beta chain) with its context. This clonotype has only a few counts. Its antigen remains undetermined. No much larger clone is present one base from it, and per-base qualities are unavailable. The germline V and J ends show losses of 4 bases and 8 bases respectively, and no gene match explains 8 bases of the junction. From a lookup of the germline V gene, CDR1 and CDR2 are SGHRS and YFSETQ. The CDR3 runs 13 residues from the cysteine to the phenylalanine. This entry keeps only the CDR3 DNA: 39 bases, framed from base 1. The data derive from a study of T cells in Graves' hyperthyroidism and ophthalmopathy (dated by TCRdb to between 2018 and 2021). Study-level background: Peripheral blood was collected at initial diagnosis, before any treatment. To identify distinguishing TCR V-J signatures, a discovery cohort of about a hundred patients was used, comprising some 43 with Graves' ophthalmopathy and 57 with stable Graves' hyperthyroidism. An independent validation cohort of around 19 hyperthyroidism patients and 17 patients who later progressed to ophthalmopathy tested prospective prediction of ophthalmopathy. The roughly 94 discovery patients were randomly divided into training and test sets at a 7:3 ratio. Thyroid tissue and blood T-cell repertoires from over 5 Graves' hyperthyroidism patients were also compared in the study. After sampling, hyperthyroidism patients received methimazole starting at 30 mg daily, and ophthalmopathy patients received high-dose intravenous methylprednisolone. According to the paper, TCR Vbeta CDR3 sequencing was carried out on approximately 140 peripheral blood samples, which came from about 45 ophthalmopathy, under 80 hyperthyroidism and some 17 progressor patients. Summary of the overall study and its limitations: No statistical method was used to set the sample size in advance, and investigators knew the group allocation. Most expanded thyroid clonotypes (frequency above 0.001) were also found in blood, which suggests that blood repertoires may mirror thyroid immune responses. In validation, progression to ophthalmopathy was predicted by the model with nearly 71% sensitivity and roughly 72% specificity, a median of about 6 months before onset. Ophthalmopathy was separated from stable hyperthyroidism by a 13 V-J signature model, with approximately 86% sensitivity and about 81% specificity obtained in cross-validation and 80%/75% obtained in testing.

Amplification of TCR beta CDR3 regions was carried out from RNA transcripts. The TCR CDR3 was subjected to a first round of RT-PCR using the HTBI primer set and the Qiagen OneStep RT-PCR kit. A second multiplex PCR round built the libraries, followed by size selection and purification. Sequencing of the libraries was done on an Illumina HiSeq2000 using paired-end 100 bp reads. On the authors' methods: SOAPnuke was used to process the raw data, with reads discarded if the reads contained adapters or uncalled bases, had a mean Phred below 15, or lacked an exact constant-primer or identifier match. COPE v1.2.5 was used to merge high-quality paired reads, and clonotypes were defined as unique nucleotide sequences. MiTCR v1.1 was used to align the clonotypes against IMGT TRBV, TRBD and TRBJ reference segments. Analysis was restricted to V-J combinations with a frequency above 0.0001, which covered over 98% of repertoires. The TCS score was defined as the ratio of F50 (clonal expansion) to E x V (chaos), calculated using BLOSUM62-based TCRdist between CDR3 peptides within each V-J. Welch's t-statistics and random forest reduced just over 500 V-J features to some 14, which were used in a naive Bayes classifier (R e1071). The similarity between thyroid and blood repertoires was quantified using the Morisita-Horn index. TCRdb ran its own pipeline on the public reads, namely fastp trimming at Q25 and MiXCR clone calling, and kept in-frame beta chains. Rows matching on CDR3 protein sequence are summarized as one entry with the most common DNA and genes. Clone size and V and J calls follow TCRdb, not the original study. This sample holds 700,000 to 950,000 distinct CDR3 sequences; 35% were observed only once. Less than 40% of the sample goes to the ten largest clones.

Stable Graves' hyperthyroidism was defined as no progression to ophthalmopathy during 18 months of follow-up. Hyperthyroidism patients were newly diagnosed, with disease duration under 2 months, and aged 18 to 65 years. Exclusion was applied to patients with uncontrolled infections, other autoimmune diseases, pregnancy or lactation. Clinical symptoms, serum thyroxine and TRAb, thyroid ultrasound, and orbital computed tomography formed the basis for the diagnoses. PBMCs were separated from roughly 9.3 ml of fresh peripheral blood using Ficoll-Paque density gradient centrifugation. Total RNA was extracted with Trizol reagent, and quality was checked on an Agilent 2100 Bioanalyzer.

The sample taken for sequencing was blood. The rearranged segments are TRBV5-1 and TRBJ1-1; 7 nucleotides in the junction match TRBD1. This clonotype originated in a woman aged 40 to 55 with Graves' hyperthyroidism. CDR3 region: CASSPASGQEAFF. The DNA reads TGCGCCAGCAGCCCCGCGTCGGGACAGGAAGCTTTCTTT.